The rows below give T cell receptor beta chains drawn from one sample of a study of blood T cell repertoires in COVID-19. The assay was immunoSEQ multiplex PCR, and TCRdb's table has in-frame clones only and misses some. The table records around 150,000 clones, 80% to 90% of them present only once. Sequenced sample: peripheral blood. These receptors were collected from a man in his 70s with acute or convalescent COVID-19. Both conserved end residues are part of each CDR3. D genes are given only for firm matches. For some rows the clone size is stated as once, few or many, or as a class when expanded; others skip it.

D: -; V: TRBV7-2; J: TRBJ2-7; size: -; DNA: TGTGCCAGCAGCTTGTCTTCAAAAGCGGGCTACGAGCAGTACTTC; CDR3: CASSLSSKAGYEQYF
D: -; V: TRBV19; J: TRBJ1-6; size: -; DNA: TGTGCCAGTAGTACGAGGGCCGATAATTCACCCCTCCACTTT; CDR3: CASSTRADNSPLHF
D: TRBD1; V: TRBV28; J: TRBJ2-3; size: -; DNA: TGTGCCAGCAGATTGCGAGGGGGCCTTACAGATACGCAGTATTTT; CDR3: CASRLRGGLTDTQYF
D: -; V: TRBV18; J: TRBJ1-1; size: -; DNA: TGTGCCAGCTCACCGGCCCGGGGAAACACTGAAGCTTTCTTT; CDR3: CASSPARGNTEAFF
D: TRBD2; V: TRBV7-2; J: TRBJ2-3; size: -; DNA: TGTGCCAGCAGCCTAGCGGGAGTCATAGATACGCAGTATTTT; CDR3: CASSLAGVIDTQYF
D: TRBD2; V: TRBV11-3; J: TRBJ2-5; size: -; DNA: TGTGCCAGCAGCCCGGGACTAGCGGAAGAGACCCAGTACTTC; CDR3: CASSPGLAEETQYF
D: -; V: TRBV6-4; J: TRBJ2-1; size: -; DNA: TGTGCCAGCAGTGACTCGTCGGGATTATCCTACAATGAGCAGTTCTTC; CDR3: CASSDSSGLSYNEQFF
D: -; V: TRBV28; J: TRBJ1-4; size: -; DNA: TGTGCCAGCAGTTCCGACGGAGCAACTAATGAAAAACTGTTTTTT; CDR3: CASSSDGATNEKLFF
D: TRBD1; V: TRBV5-1; J: TRBJ2-1; size: once; DNA: TGCGCCAGCAGCCTCACAGGGGCCCTAGGGGAGCAGTTCTTC; CDR3: CASSLTGALGEQFF
D: TRBD2; V: TRBV3-1/TRBV3-2; J: TRBJ2-5; size: -; DNA: TGTGCCAGCAGCGCTATTGCGGGAGGGCTGCGCGGGACCCAGTACTTC; CDR3: CASSAIAGGLRGTQYF
D: -; V: TRBV5-5; J: TRBJ2-7; size: few; DNA: TGTGCCAGCAGCTTGGTAACAGTCTCGTCCTACGAGCAGTACTTC; CDR3: CASSLVTVSSYEQYF
D: TRBD1; V: TRBV9; J: TRBJ1-2; size: -; DNA: TGTGCCAGCAGCGTAGAGGAAGGGGACAGGGGCTACACCTTC; CDR3: CASSVEEGDRGYTF
D: -; V: TRBV18; J: TRBJ1-4; size: -; DNA: TGTGCCAGCTCCCCATCACTCGGGGAAAAACTGTTTTTT; CDR3: CASSPSLGEKLFF
D: TRBD1; V: TRBV6-5; J: TRBJ1-5; size: -; DNA: TGTGCCAGCAGCCTTGACAGGGTGGGTCAGCCCCAGCATTTT; CDR3: CASSLDRVGQPQHF
D: -; V: TRBV28; J: TRBJ1-5; size: -; DNA: TGTGCCAGCAGTAGAGATCATAGCAATCAGCCCCAGCATTTT; CDR3: CASSRDHSNQPQHF
D: TRBD1; V: TRBV14; J: TRBJ1-2; size: -; DNA: TGTGCCAGCAGCCGGGAAAGTCTCATATCCGGACAGGGGGCTGGCTACACCTTC; CDR3: CASSRESLISGQGAGYTF
D: TRBD2; V: TRBV15; J: TRBJ2-1; size: -; DNA: TGTGCCACCAGCAGAGTCCAGCGGGAGATTGAGCAGTTCTTC; CDR3: CATSRVQREIEQFF
D: -; V: TRBV6-2/TRBV6-3; J: TRBJ1-5; size: once; DNA: TGTGCCAGCAGTTCGGCAGGGAGGGGTAGCAATCAGCCCCAGCATTTT; CDR3: CASSSAGRGSNQPQHF
D: TRBD2; V: TRBV10-1; J: TRBJ2-7; size: -; DNA: TGCGCCAGCAGTGATGCGGGAGGGTCCTACGAGCAGTACTTC; CDR3: CASSDAGGSYEQYF
D: -; V: TRBV23-1; J: TRBJ1-2; size: -; DNA: TGCGCCAGCAGTCAAGATAGTAAGGGGTCGTACTATGGCTACACCTTC; CDR3: CASSQDSKGSYYGYTF
D: -; V: TRBV6-1; J: TRBJ1-2; size: few; DNA: TGTGCCAGCAGTGAAATGGGGCAGCGGGTTGGCTACACCTTC; CDR3: CASSEMGQRVGYTF
D: -; V: TRBV12-3/TRBV12-4; J: TRBJ1-2; size: -; DNA: TGTGCCAGCACACCGGACACCCTCTATGGCTACACCTTC; CDR3: CASTPDTLYGYTF
D: TRBD1; V: TRBV7-9; J: TRBJ2-7; size: -; DNA: TGTGCCAGCACCGAAACAGGGGTCTACGAGCAGTACTTC; CDR3: CASTETGVYEQYF
D: TRBD1; V: TRBV6-5; J: TRBJ1-4; size: -; DNA: TGTGCCAGCCAAGGACAGGGGACGTCTGAAAAACTGTTTTTT; CDR3: CASQGQGTSEKLFF
D: TRBD1; V: TRBV28; J: TRBJ2-7; size: once; DNA: TGTGCCAGCCTGGCCGGGTCAGGGGGTAGAGGCTCCTACGAGCAGTACTTC; CDR3: CASLAGSGGRGSYEQYF
D: TRBD2; V: TRBV5-1; J: TRBJ2-3; size: once; DNA: TGCGCCAGCAGCTTAGTCCTCGGGCTAGCGGGGGGCACAGATACGCAGTATTTT; CDR3: CASSLVLGLAGGTDTQYF
D: -; V: TRBV29-1; J: TRBJ1-5; size: few; DNA: TGCAGCGTTGAATCGGCAGAGGGACAGCCCCAGCATTTT; CDR3: CSVESAEGQPQHF
D: TRBD2; V: TRBV5-6; J: TRBJ2-1; size: -; DNA: TGTGCCAGCAGCCTCAACCAGCGGGGTCACAATGAGCAGTTCTTC; CDR3: CASSLNQRGHNEQFF
D: TRBD2; V: TRBV29-1; J: TRBJ2-1; size: -; DNA: TGCAGCATCCAGGGACTAGCGATCAATGAGCAGTTCTTC; CDR3: CSIQGLAINEQFF
D: TRBD1; V: TRBV7-3; J: TRBJ1-1; size: -; DNA: TGTGCCAGCAGCCATCTCCCGGGACAGGGGATGAACACTGAAGCTTTCTTT; CDR3: CASSHLPGQGMNTEAFF
D: TRBD1; V: TRBV15; J: TRBJ2-2; size: -; DNA: TGTGCCACCAGCAGGGGTCAGGGGGTAAACACCGGGGAGCTGTTTTTT; CDR3: CATSRGQGVNTGELFF
D: -; V: TRBV28; J: TRBJ2-7; size: -; DNA: TGTGCCAGCAGGGGTCGCAGCCTCCTAGGCCACGAGCAGTACTTC; CDR3: CASRGRSLLGHEQYF
D: -; V: TRBV29-1; J: TRBJ2-7; size: once; DNA: TGCAGCGTTGTTCCCTCGTCCTACGAGCAGTACTTC; CDR3: CSVVPSSYEQYF
D: -; V: TRBV9; J: TRBJ2-1; size: -; DNA: TGTGCCAGCAGCGTCGCTAGCGAGGGCAATGAGCAGTTCTTC; CDR3: CASSVASEGNEQFF
D: -; V: TRBV28; J: TRBJ2-4; size: -; DNA: TGTGCCAGCAGCCCTACCGGAGCCAAAAACATTCAGTACTTC; CDR3: CASSPTGAKNIQYF
D: -; V: TRBV10-3; J: TRBJ2-5; size: -; DNA: TGTGCCATCAGTGAGTCGCAGGACCAAGAGACCCAGTACTTC; CDR3: CAISESQDQETQYF
D: -; V: TRBV28; J: TRBJ1-5; size: -; DNA: TGTGCCAGCAGTTTAAGGCAGGGGCGTGATCAGCCCCAGCATTTT; CDR3: CASSLRQGRDQPQHF
D: TRBD1; V: TRBV18; J: TRBJ1-2; size: -; DNA: TGTGCCAGCTCACCAACTTTCCCACGAGGGACAGGGGGCATTGGCTACACCTTC; CDR3: CASSPTFPRGTGGIGYTF
D: TRBD1; V: TRBV18; J: TRBJ2-1; size: few; DNA: TGTGCCAGCTCACCCAAGGGACAGCCAAACTCCTACAATGAGCAGTTCTTC; CDR3: CASSPKGQPNSYNEQFF
D: TRBD2; V: TRBV7-2; J: TRBJ2-7; size: -; DNA: TGTGCCAGCAGCTTAGCTAGCGGGAGGTTCGAGCAGTACTTC; CDR3: CASSLASGRFEQYF
D: TRBD1; V: TRBV7-8; J: TRBJ2-2; size: -; DNA: TGTGCCAGCCTCACAGGGGCCTCCAACACCGGGGAGCTGTTTTTT; CDR3: CASLTGASNTGELFF
D: TRBD2; V: TRBV7-2; J: TRBJ2-3; size: -; DNA: TGTGCCAGCAGCTCGAACCCTAGCGGAGTCACAGATACGCAGTATTTT; CDR3: CASSSNPSGVTDTQYF
D: -; V: TRBV28; J: TRBJ2-3; size: -; DNA: TGTGCCAGCAGTACCCCCGGGGGCACAGATACGCAGTATTTT; CDR3: CASSTPGGTDTQYF
D: -; V: TRBV27; J: TRBJ1-5; size: once; DNA: TGTGCCAGCAGTTCGGGGAGGACTCAGCCCCAGCATTTT; CDR3: CASSSGRTQPQHF
D: -; V: TRBV28; J: TRBJ2-1; size: -; DNA: TGTGCCAGCAGTTTTGTGATGGGTGACTTCGATGAGCAGTTCTTC; CDR3: CASSFVMGDFDEQFF